Presented here are 28 T cell receptor beta chains from one specimen sequenced in a study of cytomegalovirus exposure and HLA in healthy donors (dated by TCRdb to about 2017). To prepare the library, the immunoSEQ multiplex PCR assay was applied. The immuneACCESS repertoire file appears here via TCRdb, limited to in-frame rearrangements. These files lack a portion of the clones; in checked studies, under half of the deficit traces to unresolved V genes, and the cause of the others is not known. Present in this sample are some 120,000 clones, roughly 91% of which were seen just once. The top ten clones comprise around 3.1% of the sample. The sequenced material came from PBMCs. The receptor set was obtained from a man younger than 45 in good health and CMV-seronegative.

The rearrangement joins TRBV7-2 to TRBJ1-5, with 8 bases matching TRBD1. This CDR3 has 14 residues. From germline, CDR1 is SGHTA and CDR2 FQGNSA. The ends lost 5 bases at V and 2 bases at J; junction bases unmatched: 2. CDR3 nucleotides: TGTGCCAGCAGCCCGGGACAGGGCAATCAGCCCCAGCATTTT. Translation: CASSPGQGNQPQHF.

The DNA for the CDR3 is TGCGCCAGCAGCTTGGACAGCCCCCAGAAGACCCAGTACTTC. Protein sequence: CASSLDSPQKTQYF. The chain joins TRBV5-1 to TRBJ2-5, with unresolved D. V dropped 0 bases and J dropped 6 bases, with 12 bases sitting between them. CDR1 is SGHRS, CDR2 YFSETQ, per germline. The CDR3 has 14 amino acids.

The rearrangement joins TRBV19 to TRBJ1-1; a weak D match, TRBD1 (5 bases). V dropped 3 bases and J dropped 2 bases, with 13 bases sitting between them. Germline V gene sequence: CDR1 LNHDA, CDR2 SQIVND (reference sequence). This CDR3 region has 15 residues. In nucleotides, the CDR3 is TGTGCCAGTAGTATGGGAGGGGACCGTAACACTGAAGCTTTCTTT. Amino acids: CASSMGGDRNTEAFF. The full variable domain, in which reference TRBV19 and TRBJ1-1 provide the parts outside the CDR3, is DGGITQSPKYLFRKEGQNVTLSCEQNLNHDAMYWYRQDPGQGLRLIYYSQIVNDFQKGDIAEGYSVSREKKESFPLTVTSAQKNPTAFYLCASSMGGDRNTEAFFGQGTRLTVV.

V and J are TRBV10-3 and TRBJ2-5; unclear D gene. Germline lookup yields CDR1 ENHRY and CDR2 SYGVKD. The CDR3 sequence is 14 residues long. V shed 0 bases and J shed 5 bases, with 10 bases lying between them. CDR3 loop: CAISESSGTETQYF. The DNA for the CDR3 is TGTGCCATCAGTGAGTCTTCTGGCACGGAGACCCAGTACTTC.

This chain links TRBV15 with TRBJ1-4, with 7 bases lining up with TRBD1. The CDR3 has 15 residues. J lost 6 bases, V lost 6 bases, and 10 bases had no gene match. CDR1 is LNHNV and CDR2 is YYDKDF in the germline V gene (reference sequence). The CDR3 coding sequence is TGTGCCACCAGAAACACTAGGGGGCGAGATGAAAAACTGTTTTTT. Its translation is CATRNTRGRDEKLFF.

This chain joins TRBV29-1 and TRBJ2-7; 11 bases line up with TRBD1. The CDR3 covers 12 residues. The V gene end was trimmed by 6 bases and the J gene end by 6 bases; junction bases not matched to a gene: 4. Germline V lookup: CDR1 SQVTM, CDR2 ANQGSEA. The CDR3 spells CSVGTGGSEQYF. CDR3 bases: TGCAGCGTGGGGACAGGGGGTAGCGAGCAGTACTTC.

The chain recombines TRBV5-1 with TRBJ2-5, with 9 bases fitting TRBD2. The ends lost 0 bases at V and 4 bases at J; junction bases unmatched: 7. Germline-derived CDR1 and CDR2 are SGHRS and YFSETQ. CDR3 length: 16 amino acids. The CDR3 region is CASSLGFLAGRETQYF. CDR3 bases: TGCGCCAGCAGCTTGGGGTTCCTAGCGGGGCGAGAGACCCAGTACTTC.

The chain couples TRBV5-1 to TRBJ2-1; a weak D match, TRBD2 (6 bases). Trimming stripped 4 bases from V and 2 bases from J, with 13 bases between. Germline lookup yields CDR1 SGHRS and CDR2 YFSETQ. This CDR3 is 15 amino acids long. The CDR3 coding sequence is TGCGCCAGCAGCCCGCGGGGCACCGCCTACAATGAGCAGTTCTTC. Its protein is CASSPRGTAYNEQFF.

The chain employs TRBV7-8 and TRBJ2-1; 15 bases match TRBD2. CDR3 length: 19 amino acids. The germline V gene encodes CDR1 SGHVS and CDR2 FQNEAQ. V shed 5 bases and J 2 bases; nucleotides not matched to a gene: 10. DNA for the CDR3: TGTGCCAGCAGCGCCCCCGGACTAGCGGGGGGGGAGACCTACAATGAGCAGTTCTTC. Its protein is CASSAPGLAGGETYNEQFF.

V gene TRBV7-9 combines with J gene TRBJ1-6; the D gene is possibly TRBD1 (5 bases). Trimming removed 5 bases from V and 7 bases from J, with 9 bases in between. This CDR3 spans 13 amino acids. Germline CDR1 and CDR2: SEHNR and FQNEAQ (reference sequence). CDR3 in DNA: TGTGCCAGCAGCCCTGGGGGGAATTCACCCCTCCACTTT. This sequence encodes CASSPGGNSPLHF.

V gene TRBV19 combines with J gene TRBJ1-2; weak D call: TRBD1 (5 bases). The V and J ends lost 7 bases and 8 bases respectively, with 17 bases between them. The CDR3 length is 13 residues. Germline V lookup: CDR1 LNHDA, CDR2 SQIVND (reference sequence). CDR3 sequence reads: CASKGAHFVGYTF. The DNA for the CDR3 is TGTGCCAGTAAAGGGGCGCATTTTGTGGGCTACACCTTC.

The genes are TRBV5-8 and TRBJ1-1, with TRBD1 as a possible D gene (5 bases). CDR1 is SGHTS, CDR2 YDEGEE, per germline. The CDR3 has 15 residues. Between the trimmed V and J ends, which lost 0 bases and 2 bases, there was a span of 11 bases. For the CDR3, the DNA is TGTGCCAGCAGCTTGGCCTGGGACTCTAACACTGAAGCTTTCTTT. Translation gives CASSLAWDSNTEAFF.

The V call is TRBV7-9, the J call TRBJ1-2; TRBD1 matches at 9 bases. CDR1 is SEHNR and CDR2 is FQNEAQ in the germline V gene (reference sequence). This CDR3 has 14 amino acids. V was pared by 6 bases and J by 6 bases, with 8 bases of the junction left unmatched. The CDR3 nucleotides are TGTGCCAGCAGGGGGACAGGGTCTAGGGATGGCTACACCTTC. This encodes CASRGTGSRDGYTF.

This CDR3 reads CATSRDVLDSYEQYF. For the CDR3, the DNA is TGTGCCACCAGCAGAGATGTGTTAGACTCCTACGAGCAGTACTTC. The rearrangement joins TRBV15 to TRBJ2-7, with D uncertain. The V end was cut by 0 bases, the J end by 0 bases, with 9 bases between. The CDR3 contains 15 residues. CDR1 and CDR2 from the germline V gene are LNHNV and YYDKDF (reference sequence).

There are a few counts of this clone. CDR3 sequence (DNA): TGTGCCAGCAGTGACTCACAGGGGGCAGATACGCAGTATTTT. It specifies CASSDSQGADTQYF. The rearrangement links TRBV6-4 to TRBJ2-3; 8 nucleotides match TRBD1. Germline CDR1 MRHNA, CDR2 SNTAGT. V lost 0 bases and J lost 4; bases outside the gene matches: 0. This CDR3 has 14 residues.

The chain carries TRBV28 and TRBJ1-6; D possibly corresponds to TRBD1 (6 bases). The V gene's germline CDR1 is MDHEN and CDR2 SYDVKM. The CDR3 covers 19 residues. Trimming shortened V by 3 bases and J by 2 bases, and 20 bases separated the two germline ends. The CDR3 region has the DNA TGTGCCAGCAGTTTTGGGCAGGGGCAAAGAGGGCCCTATAATTCACCCCTCCACTTT. Translating gives CASSFGQGQRGPYNSPLHF. The full variable domain, completed using reference TRBV28 and TRBJ1-6, is DVKVTQSSRYLVKRTGEKVFLECVQDMDHENMFWYRQDPGLGLRLIYFSYDVKMKEKGDIPEGYSVSREKKERFSLILESASTNQTSMYLCASSFGQGQRGPYNSPLHFGNGTRLTVT.

This clone was counted a single time. The chain couples TRBV10-1 to TRBJ1-2, with unresolved D. V was trimmed by 2 bases and J by 7 bases, leaving 11 bases between them. Looked up from germline, CDR1 is WNHNN and CDR2 is SYGVQD (reference sequence). This CDR3 is 13 amino acids long. CDR3 amino acids: CASSEPLQAGYTF. In nucleotides, the CDR3 is TGCGCCAGCAGTGAGCCCCTGCAGGCTGGCTACACCTTC.

The chain couples TRBV29-1 to TRBJ2-3; no clear D gene. The V end lost 6 bases, the J end lost 6 bases, and 10 bases lay between the germline ends. The CDR3 sequence is 11 residues long. CDR1 is SQVTM, CDR2 ANQGSEA, per germline. CDR3 bases: TGCAGCGTGCCGAGGTACGATACGCAGTATTTT. It yields the protein CSVPRYDTQYF.

The CDR3 is CASSTGWETQYF. The CDR3 coding sequence is TGTGCCAGCAGCACGGGGTGGGAGACCCAGTACTTC. The chain is built from TRBV7-2 and TRBJ2-5; D perhaps matches TRBD2 (5 bases). In germline, CDR1 is SGHTA, CDR2 FQGNSA. The CDR3 loop spans 12 amino acids. Trimming cost V 5 bases and J 5 bases, with 9 bases left between them.

V and J are TRBV9 and TRBJ2-3, with D tentatively TRBD2 (5 bases). With 4 bases removed from V and 5 bases from J, the gap between germline ends came to 11 bases. Per germline, CDR1 SGDLS and CDR2 YYNGEE. This CDR3 has 13 residues. CDR3: CASSPRAQDTQYF. The CDR3 nucleotides are TGTGCCAGCAGCCCGAGGGCCCAAGATACGCAGTATTTT. The variable domain in full, with the rest retrieved from reference TRBV9 and TRBJ2-3, is DSGVTQTPKHLITATGQRVTLRCSPRSGDLSVYWYQQSLDQGLQFLIQYYNGEERAKGNILERFSAQQFPDLHSELNLSSLELGDSALYFCASSPRAQDTQYFGPGTRLTVL.

This clone has just one count. The chain links TRBV18 to TRBJ1-1; TRBD1 might be the D (6 bases). Trimming left V 2 bases short and J 1 base short, with 20 bases between. There are 18 residues in the CDR3. Germline-derived CDR1 and CDR2 are KGHSH and LQKENI. This CDR3 reads CASSPELGSQGRNTEAFF. CDR3 in DNA: TGTGCCAGCTCACCAGAATTGGGGAGTCAGGGGAGGAACACTGAAGCTTTCTTT.

The rearrangement uses TRBV6-4 and TRBJ1-2; 7 bases fit TRBD1. The CDR3 length is 14 residues. The ends lost 6 bases at V and 7 bases at J; junction bases unmatched: 11. Germline values: CDR1 MRHNA, CDR2 SNTAGT. This chain's CDR3 is CASRETGLSSGYTF. The CDR3 coding sequence is TGTGCCAGCAGAGAGACAGGGCTTAGTTCTGGCTACACCTTC.

The chain uses TRBV9 and TRBJ1-1; TRBD1 matches 7 bases. Germline V lookup: CDR1 SGDLS, CDR2 YYNGEE. Germline trimming cut 3 bases from V and 2 bases from J; bases unmatched to any gene: 7. The CDR3 is 15 amino acids. The CDR3 DNA sequence: TGTGCCAGCAGCGCCCACAGGGGCCAAAACACTGAAGCTTTCTTT. It specifies CASSAHRGQNTEAFF.

This clone has only one observation. This may be a read error, as it is one base from a much larger clone. V and J are TRBV5-6 and TRBJ1-2; 9 positions match TRBD1. The CDR3 length is 13 residues. Germline V gene sequence: CDR1 SGHDT, CDR2 YYEEEE. J gave up 4 bases and V 3 bases, and 1 base lay outside the gene matches. CDR3 amino acids: CASSSTGGYGYTF. CDR3 bases: TGTGCCAGCAGCTCGACAGGGGGCTATGGCTACACCTTC.

The chain employs TRBV5-1 and TRBJ2-1; TRBD2 agrees at 8 bases. Per germline, CDR1 SGHRS and CDR2 YFSETQ. Trimming took 5 bases from V and 5 from J; bases not matched to a gene: 9. This CDR3 contains 15 residues. CDR3 protein: CASRIGTSRNNEQFF. Here the CDR3 DNA reads TGCGCCAGCAGAATCGGGACTAGTCGTAACAATGAGCAGTTCTTC.

The rearrangement links TRBV6-5 to TRBJ1-2; TRBD1 is a possible D gene (6 bases). The V gene's germline CDR1 is MNHEY and CDR2 SVGAGI. The CDR3 length is 15 residues. Trimming cost V 5 bases and J 2 bases, with 15 bases left between them. CDR3 loop: CASSSKDRLNYGYTF. The CDR3 nucleotides are TGTGCCAGCAGTAGTAAGGACAGACTGAACTATGGCTACACCTTC.

V usage is TRBV10-3 and J usage is TRBJ2-3; 8 nucleotides match TRBD2. CDR1 ENHRY and CDR2 SYGVKD come from the germline V gene. V lost 4 bases to trimming and J lost 1 base; unmatched junction nucleotides: 1. The CDR3 is 14 amino acids. The CDR3 sequence is CAISVGGGTDTQYF. The CDR3 bases are TGTGCCATCAGTGTCGGGGGGGGCACAGATACGCAGTATTTT.

The chain has TRBV6-5 and TRBJ2-7; TRBD1 aligns across 9 bases. Trimming at V came to 5 bases and at J to 8 bases, leaving 13 bases not matched to a gene. Per the germline V gene, CDR1 is MNHEY and CDR2 is SVGAGI. CDR3 length equals 15 residues. The CDR3 sequence: CASSTPGDRDHKQYF. The CDR3 DNA is TGTGCCAGCAGTACCCCCGGGGACAGGGACCATAAGCAGTACTTC.